This entry concerns a single T cell receptor (beta chain). Antigen unknown. The protocol was immunoSEQ multiplex PCR, while the TCRdb copy is restricted to in-frame clones and leaves out a portion. The sample lists 450,000 to 500,000 clones, approximately 81% occurring once. In unsorted samples, genomic DNA was obtained using around 100 million PBMCs. The data originate from a study of shared clonotypes between healthy human individuals. Turning to the study itself: A couple of women and a few men aged 18 to 49 served as donors.

Germline loops: CDR1 SGHNT, CDR2 YYREEE (reference sequence). The CDR3 spans 14 residues. The V and J ends lost 5 bases and 0 bases respectively, with 11 bases between them. Notes on the study in general: Investigators expected sequencing depth to affect clonotype sharing among donors.

The sequencing sample was made of PBMCs. This receptor was taken from a woman aged 40 to 50 in good health. Some clones in this sample may be carry-over from other donors' samples. This chain uses TRBV5-4 with TRBJ1-1, with D possibly TRBD1 on 5 matching bases. DNA of the CDR3: TGTGCCAGCAGAGATACGGGACTGAACACTGAAGCTTTCTTT. This codes for CASRDTGLNTEAFF.